Shown below are 4 T cell receptor beta chains from a single sample sequenced in a study of T cell clonality in common variable immunodeficiency. Assay used: immunoSEQ multiplex PCR; TCRdb lists only in-frame clones, some missing. The repertoire consists of about 52,000 clones, none detected only once. The specimen sequenced was peripheral blood mononuclear cells. The receptors here all came from a person between 18 and 69 years old in good health.

This clone has ten or more counts. The CDR3 is cut off 3 residues early in the read; its end comes from the germline J gene. The V and J genes are TRBV5-1 and TRBJ2-1; D is undetermined. The germline V gene encodes CDR1 SGHRS and CDR2 YFSETQ. The CDR3 contains 12 residues. V lost 0 bases, J lost 9 bases, and 7 bases lay in between. CDR3 protein: CASSLARSEQFF. The DNA read from the CDR3 is TGCGCCAGCAGCTTGGCTAGGAGTGAG.

This clone was found a few times. Since a much larger clone is just one base distant, this may be a read error. Read data end 3 residues before the CDR3 end; the end is taken from the germline J gene. This rearrangement joins TRBV18 to TRBJ2-3; 8 positions match TRBD1. CDR3 size: 16 residues. Germline-derived CDR1 and CDR2 are KGHSH and LQKENI. The CDR3 bases that were read are TGTGCCAGCTCACCACGAGGACAGGGTGAGGTTCAGCCG. Translated: CASSPRGQGEVQP. The full CDR3 protein is CASSPRGQGEVQPQYF.

With respect to this clone: One junction end does not reproduce the germline sequence, and a read error may be involved. The read terminates 3 residues ahead of where the CDR3 ends, so the germline J gene completes it. The rearrangement links TRBV23-1 to TRBJ1-3; D gene unclear. TRBV23-1 is an open reading frame, and its role is uncertain. The CDR3 has 20 amino acids. CDR3 residues: CASSQLVMVRIESSGNAIYF. The sequenced CDR3 bases are TGCGCCAGCAGTCAATTGGTTATGGTGCGGATTGAGAGCTCTGGAAACGCC.

In its sample, this clone was seen many times. The CDR3 end is not reached by the read, which stops 3 residues before it; the germline J gene fills it in. The sample carries other DNA sequences with the same CDR3. V usage is TRBV7-2 and J usage is TRBJ2-1; perhaps TRBD2 as D (5 bases). CDR3 length equals 12 residues. Trimming took 3 bases from V and 8 from J, leaving 8 bases between them. Germline CDR1 is SGHTA and CDR2 is FQGNSA. The CDR3 DNA, read in part, is TGTGCCAGCAGCTTCGAGCGGCATGAG. Residues: CASSFERHE. The whole CDR3 sequence reads CASSFERHEQFF.